This record looks at one TCR beta chain sequence and its context. Its target is unknown. Carried by the TCR beta cDNA libraries were unique molecular identifiers. MiXCR, run by TCRdb on the PCR reads, gives a single entry per CDR3 protein. Here the sample spans some 890,000 distinct CDR3 sequences, roughly half being singletons. The data originate from a study of post-analysis software for immune sequencing data. Study in general: The study covered relapsing-remitting, secondary progressive and progressive-relapsing courses of multiple sclerosis. Study-level points and caveats: TRBV5-6, TRBV5-1 and TRBV20-1 belonged to a set of about 5 TRBV segments that were more frequent in patients than controls. By F measure, strong co-clustering occurred among samples prepared in the same batch. Among multiple sclerosis patients, normalized Chao1 diversity was significantly below that of controls.

In germline, CDR1 is SQVTM, CDR2 ANQGSEA. The CDR3 totals 12 residues. V lost 4 bases to trimming and J lost 5 bases, with 10 bases between them. Sequencing input: blood. This chain uses TRBV29-1 with TRBJ2-3; D unresolved. The sequence derives from a girl aged 10 to 17 with multiple sclerosis. The CDR3 is CSVGPAIDTQYF. CDR3 in DNA: TGCAGCGTTGGCCCTGCGATAGATACGCAGTATTTT.